The rows below give T cell receptor beta chains drawn from one sample of a study of blood T cell repertoires in COVID-19. Repertoires were generated with immunoSEQ multiplex PCR, while TCRdb's copy carries only in-frame clones and drops some. This table holds 150,000 to 200,000 clones, around four fifths found once. Sequencing was carried out using peripheral blood. These receptors originate from a woman younger than 45 with acute or convalescent COVID-19. Each CDR3 is given with its conserved first and last residue. A D gene is named only where the DNA matches it firmly. Not all rows give a size; the values are once, few, many and, for expanded clones, a class.

. | . | TRBJ2-1 | TRBV5-5 | TGTGCCAGCAGCCACGGGGAGCAGTTCTTC | CASSHGEQFF
. | . | TRBJ1-2 | TRBV5-6 | TGTGCCAGCAGCTTGGGCCGGGATAAGCGCTACACCTTC | CASSLGRDKRYTF
few | . | TRBJ2-5 | TRBV28 | TGTGCCAGCAGGGCAGGAGGGTCGGAAGAGACCCAGTACTTC | CASRAGGSEETQYF
. | TRBD1 | TRBJ1-5 | TRBV9 | TGTGCCAGCAGCGTGGGACAGGGGGATCAACCCCAGCATTTT | CASSVGQGDQPQHF
. | . | TRBJ2-7 | TRBV5-8 | TGTGCCAGCAGCCTGCGGGGAGGATTGCCGGAGCAGTACTTC | CASSLRGGLPEQYF
. | . | TRBJ1-1 | TRBV4-3 | TGCGCCAGCAGCCAAGGGGGCCGACTGGACACTGAAGCTTTCTTT | CASSQGGRLDTEAFF
few | . | TRBJ1-2 | TRBV5-1 | TGCGCCAGCAGCTCCTGGACAGAAGTGGATAACTATGGCTACACCTTC | CASSSWTEVDNYGYTF
. | TRBD1 | TRBJ1-5 | TRBV5-4 | TGTGCCAGTTACCGGGACAGGGGGCTGGGGCGGCCCCAGCATTTT | CASYRDRGLGRPQHF
. | . | TRBJ2-7 | TRBV2 | TGTGCCAGCAGAATGTCCGCCGGTTTCTACGAGCAGTACTTC | CASRMSAGFYEQYF
. | . | TRBJ1-5 | TRBV28 | TGTGCCAGCAGCCCGGGGAATGCACAGCCCCAGCATTTT | CASSPGNAQPQHF
. | TRBD1 | TRBJ2-7 | TRBV19 | TGTGCCAGTAGTCCGGGACAGGGGGGCTACGAGCAGTACTTC | CASSPGQGGYEQYF
few | . | TRBJ1-6 | TRBV30 | TGTGCCTGGAACAGAAACAGGGAGAGCTCACCCCTCCACTTT | CAWNRNRESSPLHF
few | . | TRBJ2-7 | TRBV19 | TGTGCCAGTCGCGGTTGGACTTCTGGGAACGAGCAGTACTTC | CASRGWTSGNEQYF
. | . | TRBJ2-2 | TRBV6-5 | TGTGCCAGCAGTTACGACAGAGTCACCGGGGAGCTGTTTTTT | CASSYDRVTGELFF
. | . | TRBJ2-6 | TRBV19 | TGTGCCAGCCGGGTAGGGGTCTCTGGGGCCAACGTCCTGACTTTC | CASRVGVSGANVLTF
. | . | TRBJ2-1 | TRBV18 | TGTGCCAGCTCACCACCACAGGGTGTCTACAATGAGCAGTTCTTC | CASSPPQGVYNEQFF
. | TRBD2 | TRBJ2-1 | TRBV27 | TGTGCCAGCAGTTTAGCGGGAGTTTATGAGCAGTTCTTC | CASSLAGVYEQFF
. | TRBD1 | TRBJ2-1 | TRBV30 | TGTGCCTGCCCGGACAGGGGGCGCAACAATGAGCAGTTCTTC | CACPDRGRNNEQFF
. | . | TRBJ2-2 | TRBV29-1 | TGCAGCGTTGAGTCTGGACACTTTACCGGGGAGCTGTTTTTT | CSVESGHFTGELFF
. | . | TRBJ1-5 | TRBV6-2/TRBV6-3 | TGTGCCAGCAGTTACTCACTTCGGATCGGAACTCCGGGGAGGCCCCAGCATTTT | CASSYSLRIGTPGRPQHF
. | TRBD1 | TRBJ1-2 | TRBV11-2 | TGTGCCAGCAGCTACGGACAGGCGGATTACTATGGCTACACCTTC | CASSYGQADYYGYTF
. | . | TRBJ1-2 | TRBV10-3 | TGTGCCATCAGTGATTCAAATAACTATGGCTACACCTTC | CAISDSNNYGYTF
. | . | TRBJ2-7 | TRBV27 | TGTGCCAGCAGTGTGGACAGTTCTGGCTACGAGCAGTACTTC | CASSVDSSGYEQYF
. | . | TRBJ1-4 | TRBV7-9 | TGTGCCAGCAGCTTAGACCTATCTAATGAAAAACTGTTTTTT | CASSLDLSNEKLFF
. | . | TRBJ2-5 | TRBV7-2 | TGTGCCAGCAGCTCGCTAGGAGCAGTGGAGACCCAGTACTTC | CASSSLGAVETQYF
. | TRBD2 | TRBJ2-7 | TRBV20-1 | TGCAGTGCTAGTCCTAGCGGGGGGGGCGAGCAGTACTTC | CSASPSGGGEQYF
. | . | TRBJ1-2 | TRBV7-8 | TGTGCCAGCAGCTTAGATTCGACAGGATTCTACTATGGCTACACCTTC | CASSLDSTGFYYGYTF